This T cell receptor beta chain was recovered during a study of blood T cell repertoires in COVID-19. This clone appeared many times. Measured with immunoSEQ multiplex PCR; TCRdb has only the in-frame clones, and not every one. This sample carries over 250,000 clones, about 86% of them seen once, and the ten largest clones take over 10%. J lost 8 bases, V lost 4 bases, and 7 bases had no gene match. The CDR3 runs 15 residues. Germline CDR1 and CDR2: SGHAT and FQNNGV. The receptor's source is a woman in her 70s with COVID-19, enrolled during active disease. Sample: peripheral blood. The chain is built from TRBV11-2 and TRBJ2-1, with 11 bases aligning to TRBD2. The CDR3 is CASSSVAGGPYEQFF. The CDR3 DNA follows: TGTGCCAGCAGCTCAGTAGCGGGGGGGCCCTATGAGCAGTTCTTC. The full variable domain, its missing parts supplied by reference TRBV11-2 and TRBJ2-1, is EAGVAQSPRYKIIEKRQSVAFWCNPISGHATLYWYQQILGQGPKLLIQFQNNGVVDDSQLPKDRFSAERLKGVDSTLKIQPAKLEDSAVYLCASSSVAGGPYEQFFGPGTRLTVL.